A single sample gave rise to the 32 T cell receptor beta chains below, sequenced in a study of cytomegalovirus exposure and HLA in healthy donors. A multiplex PCR was run with 60 Vbeta primers and 13 Jbeta primers. This table comes from immunoSEQ multiplex PCR, and its TCRdb copy is limited to in-frame clones, with some not included. This sample's table reports 80,000 to 100,000 clones. Material: PBMCs. The receptors were sampled from a woman aged 30 to 39 in good health and CMV-seronegative.

This rearrangement joins TRBV13 to TRBJ2-1, with D possibly TRBD2 on 5 matching bases. The CDR3 sequence is 13 residues long. Germline V CDR1 and CDR2: PRHDT, FYEKMQ (reference sequence). V was clipped by 0 bases and J by 9 bases, with 9 bases between them. The CDR3 nucleotides are TGTGCCAGCAGCTTAGGCCTAGCAGGTGAGCAGTTCTTC. This sequence encodes CASSLGLAGEQFF.

V and J are TRBV5-4 and TRBJ1-5; D ambiguous. From germline, CDR1 is SGHNT and CDR2 YYREEE (reference sequence). This CDR3 has 13 amino acids. The V end was cut by 0 bases, the J end by 5 bases, with 6 bases between. The CDR3, as DNA: TGTGCCAGCAGCTTGGGACACGATCAGCCCCAGCATTTT. This encodes CASSLGHDQPQHF.

The genes are TRBV9 and TRBJ2-3, with 9 bases fitting TRBD2. Germline values: CDR1 SGDLS, CDR2 YYNGEE. With V trimmed by 1 base and J by 4 bases, 10 bases remained unmatched. This CDR3 contains 17 residues. This CDR3 is CASSVLGGGGASDTQYF. As DNA, the CDR3 is TGTGCCAGCAGCGTACTGGGAGGCGGGGGGGCGTCAGATACGCAGTATTTT.

CDR3 region: CASSFTDYQETQYF. Here the CDR3 DNA reads TGTGCCAGCAGTTTTACAGATTACCAAGAGACCCAGTACTTC. The genes are TRBV5-5 and TRBJ2-5; D is ambiguous. This CDR3 is built from 14 residues. Trimming shortened V by 5 bases and J by 0 bases, and 11 bases separated the two germline ends. CDR1 and CDR2 from the germline V gene are SGHKS and YYEKEE (reference sequence).

The chain joins TRBV27 to TRBJ1-2; no reliable D call. V was trimmed by 6 bases and J by 8 bases, leaving 22 bases between them. The germline V gene encodes CDR1 MNHEY and CDR2 SMNVEV (reference sequence). This CDR3 spans 15 amino acids. CDR3 residues: CASRKIDPWASGYTF. The CDR3 DNA reads as TGTGCCAGCAGAAAGATTGACCCTTGGGCAAGCGGCTACACCTTC.

The chain has TRBV21-1 and TRBJ2-7; the table calls TRBD2, which could not be checked here. TRBV21-1 is a recognized pseudogene. CDR3 length: 14 amino acids. CDR3 protein: CASSKRWSSYEQYF. In DNA, the CDR3 is TGTGCCAGCAGCAAAAGGTGGAGCTCCTACGAGCAGTACTTC.

The chain combines TRBV6-4 with TRBJ2-5; 11 nucleotides agree with TRBD2. The assigned J gene may be wrong: the sequence end matches TRBJ2-7 better. This CDR3 comprises 19 residues. Per germline, CDR1 MRHNA and CDR2 SNTAGT. The CDR3 spells CASSAAGTSGSLSSYEQYF. CDR3 bases: TGTGCCAGCAGTGCCGCCGGGACTAGCGGTTCTTTGAGCTCCTACGAGCAGTACTTC.

This chain joins TRBV19 and TRBJ2-3, with 7 nucleotides matching TRBD1. The CDR3 runs 18 residues. V lost 6 bases and J lost 0; bases outside the gene matches: 15. Germline values: CDR1 LNHDA, CDR2 SQIVND (reference sequence). The CDR3 DNA sequence: TGTGCCAGTAGGAGGGGTCTACAGACAGGGATAAGCACAGATACGCAGTATTTT. Its translation is CASRRGLQTGISTDTQYF. Combining the CDR3 with reference TRBV19 and TRBJ2-3 gives the whole variable domain DGGITQSPKYLFRKEGQNVTLSCEQNLNHDAMYWYRQDPGQGLRLIYYSQIVNDFQKGDIAEGYSVSREKKESFPLTVTSAQKNPTAFYLCASRRGLQTGISTDTQYFGPGTRLTVL.

The V and J genes are TRBV7-3 and TRBJ1-1, with D perhaps TRBD1 (5 bases). V lost 5 bases to trimming and J lost 0 bases, with 13 bases between them. The CDR3 spans 15 residues. The V gene's germline CDR1 is SGHTA and CDR2 FQGTGA. The DNA for the CDR3 is TGTGCCAGCAGCATAGGCCCGACAGTGAACACTGAAGCTTTCTTT. Residues: CASSIGPTVNTEAFF.

Concerning this clone itself: Compared with germline, one end of the junction differs, possibly owing to a read error. The V and J genes are TRBV7-7 and TRBJ2-5, with D uncertain. The CDR3 length is 12 residues. Germline CDR1 is SSHAT and CDR2 is FNYEAQ (reference sequence). The CDR3 is CASSPSMETQYF. CDR3 bases: TGTGCTAGCAGCCCCTCTATGGAGACCCAGTACTTC.

V and J are TRBV4-2 and TRBJ2-7; perhaps TRBD2 as D (5 bases). This CDR3 has 16 residues. V was shortened by 4 bases and J by 0 bases, with 16 bases between the two germline ends. CDR1 is LGHNA and CDR2 is YNFKEQ in the germline V gene. The CDR3 DNA follows: TGTGCCAGCAGCCCCCTTGGGGAGCGGTCCTCCTACGAGCAGTACTTC. Encoded protein: CASSPLGERSSYEQYF.

The chain couples TRBV19 to TRBJ1-3; D possibly corresponds to TRBD1 (6 bases). This CDR3 has 13 amino acids. CDR1 LNHDA and CDR2 SQIVND come from the germline V gene (reference sequence). Trimming took 11 bases from V and 1 from J, leaving 12 bases between them. CDR3 in DNA: TGTGCCGCCACAGGGCCTTCTGGAAACACCATATATTTT. Translated: CAATGPSGNTIYF. Together with reference TRBV19 and TRBJ1-3, the CDR3 gives the full variable domain: DGGITQSPKYLFRKEGQNVTLSCEQNLNHDAMYWYRQDPGQGLRLIYYSQIVNDFQKGDIAEGYSVSREKKESFPLTVTSAQKNPTAFYLCAATGPSGNTIYFGEGSWLTVV.

The rearrangement links TRBV7-2 to TRBJ1-2, with no clear D. V lost 7 bases to trimming and J lost 7 bases, with 19 bases between them. The germline CDR1 and CDR2 sequences are SGHTA and FQGNSA. This CDR3 comprises 14 residues. Here the CDR3 DNA reads TGTGCCAGCACCCGCGGAGGAGGCCTCGGTGGCTACACCTTC. The encoded protein is CASTRGGGLGGYTF.

The chain couples TRBV6-4 to TRBJ2-2, with D unclear. CDR3 length: 13 residues. Germline CDR1 reads MRHNA; CDR2 reads SNTAGT. Trimming took 5 bases from V and 3 from J, leaving 7 bases between them. The CDR3 bases are TGTGCCAGCAGTTCCCAGGACACCGGGGAGCTGTTTTTT. This translates into CASSSQDTGELFF.

J is TRBJ1-5 and V is TRBV28; 11 bases align to TRBD1. CDR3 length equals 16 residues. J was trimmed by 0 bases and V by 6 bases; bases with no gene match: 4. Germline V gene sequence: CDR1 MDHEN, CDR2 SYDVKM. The CDR3 loop reads CASRDRGLHSNQPQHF. The DNA of the CDR3 is TGTGCCAGCAGGGACAGGGGGCTTCATAGCAATCAGCCCCAGCATTTT.

The chain couples TRBV6-5 to TRBJ1-2, with a possible D match to TRBD1 (6 bases). Looked up from germline, CDR1 is MNHEY and CDR2 is SVGAGI. Trimming removed 6 bases at V and 5 bases at J, with 13 bases between. The CDR3 totals 13 residues. CDR3 DNA sequence: TGTGCCAGCAGCATGGACAGAAGATATGGCTACACCTTC. Translating it yields CASSMDRRYGYTF.

J is TRBJ1-2 and V is TRBV6-5; D not certain. The germline V and J ends were trimmed by 2 bases and 0 bases, with 13 bases remaining between them. This CDR3 contains 16 residues. The germline V gene has CDR1 MNHEY and CDR2 SVGAGI. This chain's CDR3 is CASSYARVATNYGYTF. CDR3 coding DNA: TGTGCCAGCAGTTACGCGAGGGTCGCTACTAACTATGGCTACACCTTC.

The chain links TRBV27 to TRBJ2-2, with 11 bases fitting TRBD2. Germline trimming cut 5 bases from V and 4 bases from J; bases unmatched to any gene: 15. This CDR3 spans 19 amino acids. Germline-derived CDR1 and CDR2 are MNHEY and SMNVEV (reference sequence). CDR3: CASSPLGSGGAGVTGELFF. In DNA form, the CDR3 reads TGTGCCAGCAGTCCTCTAGGTAGCGGGGGGGCCGGGGTCACCGGGGAGCTGTTTTTT.

Of note for this clone: Other DNA sequences in the same sample also yield this CDR3. V is TRBV28 and J is TRBJ1-2; D is perhaps TRBD1 (5 bases). Germline CDR1 is MDHEN and CDR2 is SYDVKM. The ends were cut back, 2 bases at V and 1 base at J, with 5 bases in the middle. This CDR3 contains 13 residues. The CDR3 coding sequence is TGTGCCAGCAGTTTAGACAGTAACTATGGCTACACCTTC. Translated: CASSLDSNYGYTF.

This chain connects TRBV9 to TRBJ1-2; D not resolved. Trimming left V 0 bases short and J 0 bases short, with 9 bases between. Germline V gene sequence: CDR1 SGDLS, CDR2 YYNGEE. CDR3 length: 15 residues. The CDR3: CASSVGRGTNYGYTF. In DNA form, the CDR3 reads TGTGCCAGCAGCGTAGGAAGAGGGACTAACTATGGCTACACCTTC.

The CDR3 region is CASSTTVVGNTIYF. The CDR3 DNA is TGTGCCAGTAGTACCACAGTGGTGGGAAACACCATATATTTT. The rearrangement uses TRBV19 and TRBJ1-3; D is unclear. Trimming shortened V by 4 bases and J by 4 bases, and 11 bases separated the two germline ends. The CDR3 has 14 residues. Germline V lookup: CDR1 LNHDA, CDR2 SQIVND (reference sequence).

J is TRBJ2-1 and V is TRBV9, with unresolved D. Germline values: CDR1 SGDLS, CDR2 YYNGEE. The CDR3 runs to 15 residues. V lost 4 bases and J lost 5, with 16 bases in between. The CDR3 loop reads CASSPVEQPDNEQFF. The CDR3 nucleotides read TGTGCCAGCAGCCCAGTGGAGCAACCGGACAATGAGCAGTTCTTC.

The chain joins TRBV2 to TRBJ2-2; TRBD1 matches 10 bases. Per germline, CDR1 SNHLY and CDR2 FYNNEI. CDR3 length equals 15 residues. The V gene end was trimmed by 7 bases and the J gene end by 5 bases; junction bases not matched to a gene: 7. The CDR3 DNA follows: TGTGCCAGCATCGCAACGGGACAGGGGACCGGGGAGCTGTTTTTT. It translates to CASIATGQGTGELFF. Looking up the rest from reference TRBV2 and TRBJ2-2 gives the full variable domain: EPEVTQTPSHQVTQMGQEVILRCVPISNHLYFYWYRQILGQKVEFLVSFYNNEISEKSEIFDDQFSVERPDGSNFTLKIRSTKLEDSAMYFCASIATGQGTGELFFGEGSRLTVL.

CDR3 sequence (DNA): TGTGCCAGCAGCTTAGGATGGGCAGGGTCTGGAAACACCATATATTTT. Translation: CASSLGWAGSGNTIYF. The J gene is TRBJ1-3, the V gene TRBV7-2, with D possibly being TRBD1 (5 bases). Germline CDR1 is SGHTA and CDR2 is FQGNSA. V lost 1 base and J lost 1, with 11 bases in between. This CDR3 contains 16 residues.

For this clone: In the same sample, other DNA sequences code for this CDR3. V is TRBV29-1 and J is TRBJ2-3; 9 nucleotides agree with TRBD1. V shed 7 bases, J shed 3 bases, and the junction held 11 bases outside the gene matches. The CDR3 has 15 amino acids. Germline V gene lookup returns CDR1 SQVTM and CDR2 ANQGSEA. The CDR3, as DNA: TGCAGCGCCCCGCCCACACAGGGGGCAACAGATACGCAGTATTTT. Translation: CSAPPTQGATDTQYF.

This rearrangement joins TRBV29-1 to TRBJ2-1; no reliable D call. There are 13 residues in the CDR3. Deletions cut 5 bases from V and 7 bases from J, with 15 bases between. Germline V lookup: CDR1 SQVTM, CDR2 ANQGSEA. The CDR3 here is CSVSPSGGNEQFF. The CDR3 bases are TGCAGCGTTTCGCCCTCGGGTGGAAATGAGCAGTTCTTC.

V is TRBV11-3 and J is TRBJ2-1; the D is unclear. The CDR3 is 15 amino acids. Germline CDR1 SGHNT, CDR2 YENEEA. V was cut by 4 bases and J by 4 bases, with 14 bases left in between. As DNA, the CDR3 is TGTGCCAGCAGCTCCCAGGCTCAACCTTACAATGAGCAGTTCTTC. Its translation is CASSSQAQPYNEQFF. The full variable domain, in which reference TRBV11-3 and TRBJ2-1 provide the parts outside the CDR3, is EAGVVQSPRYKIIEKKQPVAFWCNPISGHNTLYWYLQNLGQGPELLIRYENEEAVDDSQLPKDRFSAERLKGVDSTLKIQPAELGDSAVYLCASSSQAQPYNEQFFGPGTRLTVL.

This sequence joins TRBV19 and TRBJ1-2; D is perhaps TRBD1 (5 bases). Trimming pared 7 bases from V and 4 bases from J, leaving 19 bases between. CDR3 size: 15 residues. In germline, CDR1 is LNHDA, CDR2 SQIVND (reference sequence). This chain's CDR3 is CASIPRTPSTYGYTF. In DNA, the CDR3 is TGTGCCAGTATCCCCCGGACACCCTCAACCTATGGCTACACCTTC.

V is TRBV18 and J is TRBJ2-3; D might be TRBD1 (6 bases). Germline CDR1 reads KGHSH; CDR2 reads LQKENI. The CDR3 covers 15 residues. Trimming left V 4 bases short and J 0 bases short, with 11 bases between. The DNA of the CDR3 is TGTGCCAGCTCACAGCGAGGGGGAAGCACAGATACGCAGTATTTT. This encodes CASSQRGGSTDTQYF.

The rearrangement joins TRBV10-3 to TRBJ1-2, with TRBD1 matching 9 bases. V trimming: 4 bases; J trimming: 5 bases; junction bases outside the gene matches: 17. Germline loops: CDR1 ENHRY, CDR2 SYGVKD. The CDR3 contains 18 residues. CDR3 in amino acids: CAISGSGSGTGSEYGYTF. The DNA of the CDR3 is TGTGCCATCAGTGGATCGGGAAGCGGGACAGGGAGTGAGTATGGCTACACCTTC.

The V call is TRBV9, the J call TRBJ1-1, with TRBD1 matching 7 bases. The CDR3 loop spans 14 amino acids. Looked up from germline, CDR1 is SGDLS and CDR2 is YYNGEE. After removal of 0 bases from V and 5 bases from J, the junction contained 4 bases not matched to a gene. The CDR3: CASSVGDSATEAFF. CDR3 DNA sequence: TGTGCCAGCAGCGTAGGGGACAGTGCTACTGAAGCTTTCTTT.

V is TRBV9 and J is TRBJ2-5; D is possibly TRBD2 (6 bases). TRBJ2-7 matches the DNA end more closely, so the J call is doubtful. The CDR3 extends over 13 amino acids. Germline V lookup: CDR1 SGDLS, CDR2 YYNGEE. The CDR3 protein is CASSVDPAGEQYF. The CDR3, as DNA: TGTGCCAGCAGTGTGGACCCAGCGGGCGAGCAGTACTTC.